The rows below give T cell receptor beta chains drawn from one sample of a study of T cell changes during pregnancy in multiple sclerosis. Repertoires were generated with immunoSEQ multiplex PCR, while TCRdb's copy carries only in-frame clones and drops some. The profile covers 90,000 or so clones, with over 85% appearing a single time and about 1.7% taken by the ten largest. Source: peripheral blood, taken after pregnancy. The receptors were sampled from a female donor in good health, enrolled as a control in a pregnancy study. Each CDR3 is given with its conserved first and last residue. The D gene is left open where the match is weak. Rows give clone size only sometimes, using once, few, many, or a class for an expanded clone.

clone_size j_call d_call v_call cdr3_nt cdr3_aa
once TRBJ1-1 TRBD1 TRBV28 TGTGCCAGCAGTCTACAGGGGTACACTGAAGCTTTCTTT CASSLQGYTEAFF
NA TRBJ2-7 NA TRBV15 TGTGCCACCTCAACGGGATCAGCCCCTACCTACGAGCAGTACTTC CATSTGSAPTYEQYF
NA TRBJ2-2 NA TRBV7-9 TGTGCCAGCAGCTTAGCGCGACAGAACACCGGGGAGCTGTTTTTT CASSLARQNTGELFF
NA TRBJ1-1 TRBD1 TRBV7-2 TGTGCCAGCAGCTTAGTGGGACAGAAAAACACTGAAGCTTTCTTT CASSLVGQKNTEAFF
NA TRBJ2-7 NA TRBV5-4 TGTGCCAGCAGCTTGGATCTGGTGCCCGGCTACGAGCAGTACTTC CASSLDLVPGYEQYF
NA TRBJ2-3 NA TRBV5-1 TGCGCCAGCAGCTTCGCAGGGGGCACAGATACGCAGTATTTT CASSFAGGTDTQYF
NA TRBJ2-7 TRBD1 TRBV28 TGTGCCAGCAGCCCTGACAGGGGGCGCGGTATCTACGAGCAGTACTTC CASSPDRGRGIYEQYF
NA TRBJ2-3 NA TRBV27 TGTGCCAGCAGTTTGTCAGGGGTTCCCACAGATACGCAGTATTTT CASSLSGVPTDTQYF
NA TRBJ2-3 TRBD2 TRBV7-2 TGTGCCAGCAGCTCGCTACCTAGCGGGAGGCCCCGGGATACGCAGTATTTT CASSSLPSGRPRDTQYF
NA TRBJ2-3 TRBD1 TRBV4-1 TGCGCCAGCAGCCGGGACCCGACAGGGGTAGTAGATACGCAGTATTTT CASSRDPTGVVDTQYF
NA TRBJ1-4 NA TRBV19 TGTGCCAGTAGAGATCAGAGGATAACTAATGAAAAACTGTTTTTT CASRDQRITNEKLFF
NA TRBJ2-7 TRBD2 TRBV7-2 TGTGCCAGCAGCTTAGGGGGGACTACATCGGGGGAGCAGTACTTC CASSLGGTTSGEQYF
NA TRBJ2-3 TRBD2 TRBV5-1 TGCGCCAGCAGCTTGGAAAGTCTAGCGGGAGCAGATACGCAGTATTTT CASSLESLAGADTQYF
NA TRBJ2-2 TRBD2 TRBV10-2 TGCGCCAGCGCTAGCGGGAGGGCCTCGGGGGAGCTGTTTTTT CASASGRASGELFF
NA TRBJ2-3 TRBD1 TRBV7-2 TGTGCCAGCAGCTTCCGGGACAGGGATATAGATACGCAGTATTTT CASSFRDRDIDTQYF
NA TRBJ2-7 NA TRBV5-1 TGCGCCAGCAGCTTAGGGGGGGACAGGAACGAGCAGTACTTC CASSLGGDRNEQYF
NA TRBJ2-1 TRBD2 TRBV29-1 TGCAGCGCCGCCGGGACTAGCGGGAGGTACAATGAGCAGTTCTTC CSAAGTSGRYNEQFF
NA TRBJ2-3 TRBD1 TRBV9 TGTGCCAGCAGCGTAGCTCTGGACAGGGTCACAGATACGCAGTATTTT CASSVALDRVTDTQYF
NA TRBJ2-1 TRBD2 TRBV28 TGTGCCAGCAGTTTCTCCTCCCTAGCGGGAGAGGGCAATGAGCAGTTCTTC CASSFSSLAGEGNEQFF
NA TRBJ2-1 NA TRBV7-2 TGTGCCAGCAGCTTAGAAGCGGCTAACAATGAGCAGTTCTTC CASSLEAANNEQFF
NA TRBJ2-1 TRBD1 TRBV5-1 TGCGCCAGCAGCTCATTCGACAGGGGGTTTGCGCTCGAGCAGTTCTTC CASSSFDRGFALEQFF
NA TRBJ2-7 TRBD2 TRBV30 TGTGCCTGGAGGCCGGGACTAGCGTCCTACGAGCAGTACTTC CAWRPGLASYEQYF